This T cell receptor beta chain was sequenced for a study of blood T cell repertoires in COVID-19 (dated by TCRdb to 2018 to 2020). As for the study more broadly: Samples covering the acute and convalescent phases of COVID-19 were provided by collaborators in the United States, Italy and Spain. The material from the prospective study consisted of cDNA or gDNA derived from T cells, B-cell-depleted T cells, or PBMCs. The repertoires were released in a freely available public database meant as a resource for research on the immune response to SARS-CoV-2. The samples were drawn from two sources: the first 160 participants of the ongoing ImmuneRACE study, and over 950 subjects contributed by 6 global collaborators. Sample metadata almost always included a de-identified subject ID, COVID-19 status, age in years and sex. The dataset comprised deeply sampled blood TCRbeta repertoires from subjects exposed to, actively infected with, or recovered from COVID-19. Where HLA class I and class II types were available, the types were taken from metadata supplied by the sample provider, not from assay-based typing. Broad study findings and their caveats: How much clinical and demographic metadata was included differed by source and by participant, and the metadata was provided uncurated.

One collaborating source in Seattle enrolled patients during active infection and followed them longitudinally through the course of disease. Each collaborating institution followed its own protocols to collect whole blood in K2EDTA tubes. For TCRbeta analysis, collaborators shipped samples in one of three forms: frozen whole blood, isolated PBMCs, or DNA extracted from either of those sample types. The immunoSEQ Assay, a bias-controlled multiplex PCR, was used to amplify TCRbeta CDR3 regions from genomic DNA. Under the source paper's analysis protocol: Within the assay, amplification of reference gene primers was used to estimate how many nucleated cells each sample contained. Sequence reads were collapsed and filtered to measure the absolute abundance of every unique TCRbeta CDR3 rearrangement. Productive Simpson clonality was computed per sample as the square root of Simpson's diversity index over productive rearrangements. Here the immuneACCESS table is served through TCRdb, limited to in-frame sequences with V and J called. Missing clones are a known gap in these copies; in checked studies unresolved V genes cover under half, and the rest lacks a known reason. That table gives V, J and clone size, and the DNA gave D and trimming. This sample has approximately 80,000 clones in its table, and around 85% of those were observed once. The ten largest clones add up to around 2.9% of the sample.

The CDR1 and CDR2 encoded by the germline V gene are MGHRA and YSYEKL. The trim is 4 bases for V and 4 bases for J, with a gap of 28 bases between the germline ends. Including the terminal cysteine and phenylalanine, the CDR3 comprises 19 residues. Only the CDR3 DNA stays, 57 bases, in frame from base 1. Note on this clone: Its antigen is still unknown. No base-level quality is on record; no much larger clone is a single base apart.

The sample taken for sequencing was peripheral blood. The receptor was isolated from a woman older than 75 with COVID-19, enrolled during active disease. The V gene is TRBV4-1 and the J gene is TRBJ1-2; the D gene assignment is ambiguous. The sequence in DNA is TGCGCCAGCAGCCCCACCGGTTGGTCTTCATCGGGAGGCCTCTATGGCTACACCTTC. Protein translation: CASSPTGWSSSGGLYGYTF.